The 32 T cell receptor beta chains below all came from one sample that was sequenced in a study of T cell responses to AZD1222 COVID-19 vaccine. Using immunoSEQ multiplex PCR, the repertoire was profiled, and TCRdb retains in-frame clones only, with some absent. The sample comprises 95,000 to 150,000 clones, about 90% of which are singletons, and under 3% rests with the top ten. The specimen comprised peripheral blood, sampled 28 days after the second AZD1222 dose. Receptors originate from an adult who received the AZD1222 COVID-19 vaccine.

Only a few counts were recorded for this clone. In nucleotides, the CDR3 is TGTGCCAGCGGGGGGGCTAGCACAGATACGCAGTATTTT. As protein: CASGGASTDTQYF. This chain connects TRBV2 to TRBJ2-3; tentative D call: TRBD2 (7 bases). The germline V gene has CDR1 SNHLY and CDR2 FYNNEI. V shed 8 bases and J shed 0 bases, with 9 bases lying between them. CDR3 length: 13 amino acids.

The chain has TRBV14 and TRBJ2-1, with 12 bases matching TRBD2. This CDR3 spans 17 amino acids. In germline, CDR1 is SGHDN, CDR2 FVKESK. With V trimmed by 4 bases and J by 5 bases, 9 bases remained unmatched. DNA of the CDR3: TGTGCCAGCAGCCCCCTAGCGGGGGGGCTGAGGAACAATGAGCAGTTCTTC. As protein: CASSPLAGGLRNNEQFF.

This chain joins TRBV5-1 and TRBJ1-3; possibly TRBD1 for D (5 bases). The germline V gene encodes CDR1 SGHRS and CDR2 YFSETQ. CDR3 length: 14 residues. Trimming took off 4 bases at V and 6 bases at J, with 14 bases between the two ends. In DNA, the CDR3 is TGCGCCAGCAGCAGACAGTCTCCTGAAAACACCATATATTTT. Protein product: CASSRQSPENTIYF. The full variable domain, completed using reference TRBV5-1 and TRBJ1-3, is KAGVTQTPRYLIKTRGQQVTLSCSPISGHRSVSWYQQTPGQGLQFLFEYFSETQRNKGNFPGRFSGRQFSNSRSEMNVSTLELGDSALYLCASSRQSPENTIYFGEGSWLTVV.

V is TRBV7-2 and J is TRBJ2-3; 11 bases are a match to TRBD2. Germline assignment: CDR1 SGHTA and CDR2 FQGNSA. V was clipped by 1 base and J by 0 bases; unmatched bases: 6. The CDR3 contains 18 residues. CDR3 residues: CASSLGLAGGPSTDTQYF. CDR3 bases: TGTGCCAGCAGCTTAGGGCTAGCGGGGGGTCCTAGCACAGATACGCAGTATTTT.

V and J are TRBV9 and TRBJ2-2; D might be TRBD1 (5 bases). V was pared by 0 bases and J by 2 bases, with 11 bases between. Per the germline V gene, CDR1 is SGDLS and CDR2 is YYNGEE. This CDR3 has 16 residues. The CDR3 is CASSVGAWGNTGELFF. CDR3 DNA: TGTGCCAGCAGCGTAGGTGCGTGGGGCAACACCGGGGAGCTGTTTTTT.

This sequence joins TRBV29-1 and TRBJ2-3; D is unclear. This CDR3 spans 14 amino acids. The V gene lost 4 bases and the J gene lost 1 base, with 12 bases spanning the gap. The germline CDR1 and CDR2 sequences are SQVTM and ANQGSEA. The CDR3 here is CSVALIARTDTQYF. The CDR3 DNA reads as TGCAGCGTTGCGCTGATTGCCCGCACAGATACGCAGTATTTT.

This clone was found once. This chain links TRBV4-3 with TRBJ2-7; D is unresolved. The CDR3 length is 11 residues. V lost 5 bases and J lost 1, with 3 bases in between. Germline-derived CDR1 and CDR2 are LGHNA and YSLEER. CDR3 loop: CASSDSYEQYF. The DNA of the CDR3 is TGCGCCAGCAGCGATTCCTACGAGCAGTACTTC.

The chain combines TRBV19 with TRBJ1-5; no firm D call. The CDR3 spans 15 residues. Trimming left V 5 bases short and J 2 bases short, with 13 bases between. Germline V gene data show CDR1 as LNHDA and CDR2 as SQIVND (reference sequence). CDR3 amino acids: CASSPYHEGNQPQHF. Written as DNA, the CDR3 is TGTGCCAGTAGTCCCTACCACGAGGGCAATCAGCCCCAGCATTTT.

The rearrangement joins TRBV4-2 to TRBJ1-2; 7 bases fit TRBD1. There are 15 residues in the CDR3. Germline V gene sequence: CDR1 LGHNA, CDR2 YNFKEQ. The V segment lost 0 bases and the J segment 6 bases; nucleotides outside the gene matches: 7. CDR3 sequence reads: CASSQDDRVLDGYTF. The DNA for the CDR3 is TGTGCCAGCAGCCAAGACGACAGGGTATTGGATGGCTACACCTTC.

The chain carries TRBV27 and TRBJ1-2; D remains ambiguous. The V and J ends lost 4 bases and 2 bases respectively, with 8 bases between them. The germline gives CDR1 MNHEY, CDR2 SMNVEV (reference sequence). The CDR3 runs 13 residues. The CDR3 DNA sequence: TGTGCCAGCAGTTCCACGGGAAACTATGGCTACACCTTC. Translated: CASSSTGNYGYTF.

The V gene is TRBV4-1, the J gene TRBJ2-7; possible D gene TRBD1, 5 bases. Germline assignment: CDR1 MGHRA and CDR2 YSYEKL. The CDR3 spans 16 residues. Trimming removed 0 bases at V and 0 bases at J, with 12 bases between. CDR3 loop: CASSQDAQGFSYEQYF. CDR3 nucleotides: TGCGCCAGCAGCCAAGATGCTCAGGGCTTCTCCTACGAGCAGTACTTC.

The chain carries TRBV2 and TRBJ1-5; a weak D match, TRBD1 (5 bases). The CDR3 totals 15 residues. V lost 3 bases to trimming and J lost 7 bases, with 16 bases between them. Per germline, CDR1 SNHLY and CDR2 FYNNEI. This chain's CDR3 is CASSDIGREEQPQHF. CDR3 DNA sequence: TGTGCCAGCAGTGACATCGGCAGGGAGGAACAGCCCCAGCATTTT.

The genes are TRBV10-2 and TRBJ1-5; a possible D gene is TRBD1 (5 bases). CDR1 and CDR2 from the germline V gene are WSHSY and SAAADI. V lost 0 bases, J lost 3 bases, and 12 bases lay in between. The CDR3 is made up of 16 amino acids. The DNA for the CDR3 is TGCGCCAGCAGTGAGTCGGGGGGGGGATCCAATCAGCCCCAGCATTTT. Protein sequence: CASSESGGGSNQPQHF.

Only a few counts were recorded for this clone. V is TRBV4-3 and J is TRBJ2-1; 13 bases line up with TRBD2. Germline-derived CDR1 and CDR2 are LGHNA and YSLEER. The CDR3 length is 19 residues. The V and J ends lost 0 bases and 2 bases, in that order; junction bases with no gene match: 7. DNA for the CDR3: TGCGCCAGCAGCCAAGAACTAGCGGGGGGGAACGGGCCCTACAATGAGCAGTTCTTC. It codes for CASSQELAGGNGPYNEQFF.

This clone occurred once. The chain joins TRBV5-1 to TRBJ2-7; either TRBD1 or TRBD2 may supply D (5 bases each). Germline values: CDR1 SGHRS, CDR2 YFSETQ. This CDR3 comprises 12 residues. V gave up 3 bases and J gave up 7 bases, with 11 bases separating them. The CDR3 DNA reads as TGCGCCAGCAGCTGGGACCCGGGGGAGCAGTACTTC. Amino acids: CASSWDPGEQYF.

This sequence joins TRBV12-1 and TRBJ2-2; the table assigns TRBD1, which was not confirmed against the DNA. TRBV12-1 is recorded as a pseudogene. This CDR3 is built from 15 residues. CDR3 sequence (DNA): TGTGCCAGCAGCAACCGGGACAAGAACACCGGGGAGCTGTTTTTT. This sequence encodes CASSNRDKNTGELFF.

This clone was found once. The chain has TRBV9 and TRBJ1-6; 7 nucleotides align to TRBD1. The CDR3 length is 22 residues. J was trimmed by 0 bases and V by 1 base; bases with no gene match: 19. The V gene's germline CDR1 is SGDLS and CDR2 YYNGEE. CDR3 sequence: CASSVMGGLEGAVSSYNSPLHF. The CDR3 DNA is TGTGCCAGCAGCGTAATGGGCGGATTGGAGGGGGCGGTCAGCTCCTATAATTCACCCCTCCACTTT.

The rearrangement links TRBV27 to TRBJ1-2, with 7 bases matching TRBD1. Germline CDR1 MNHEY, CDR2 SMNVEV (reference sequence). Unmatched junction bases numbered 8, after V lost 4 bases and J lost 6 bases. CDR3 length: 14 amino acids. DNA of the CDR3: TGTGCCAGCAGTTCCTCGGGACAGACGAATGGCTACACCTTC. Its protein product is CASSSSGQTNGYTF.

This clone is a singleton in its sample. This chain joins TRBV28 and TRBJ1-2; 7 nucleotides match TRBD1. The CDR3 runs to 13 residues. V lost 4 bases, J lost 8 bases, and 7 bases stayed unmatched. CDR1 is MDHEN, CDR2 SYDVKM, per germline. The CDR3 loop is CASSSQGVTGYTF. CDR3 DNA: TGTGCCAGCAGTTCCCAGGGGGTGACGGGCTACACCTTC.

The CDR3 loop reads CASTPLGTGLDTQYF. DNA of the CDR3: TGTGCCAGTACCCCCCTCGGGACAGGGTTAGATACGCAGTATTTT. The chain uses TRBV19 and TRBJ2-3; TRBD1 agrees at 9 bases. Germline-derived CDR1 and CDR2 are LNHDA and SQIVND (reference sequence). After removal of 7 bases from V and 5 bases from J, the junction contained 10 bases not matched to a gene. The CDR3 has 15 residues.

The chain joins TRBV6-1 to TRBJ1-5; the D is unclear. Germline V gene sequence: CDR1 MNHNS, CDR2 SASEGT. The CDR3 extends over 13 amino acids. V dropped 2 bases and J dropped 7 bases, with 9 bases sitting between them. Written as DNA, the CDR3 is TGTGCCAGCAGTGAATACAACAGACAGCCCCAGCATTTT. This sequence encodes CASSEYNRQPQHF.

This clone was seen more than once but under ten times. V is TRBV7-2 and J is TRBJ2-5, with no clear D. Germline V gives CDR1 SGHTA, CDR2 FQGNSA. This CDR3 comprises 12 residues. V lost 5 bases and J 1 base, leaving 5 bases between the germline ends. The CDR3 spells CASSPLQETQYF. As DNA, the CDR3 is TGTGCCAGCAGCCCCCTCCAAGAGACCCAGTACTTC.

Here the CDR3 DNA reads TGCGCCAGCACTCAGGGTCAGCGATTCACCGGGGAGCTGTTTTTT. Translating gives CASTQGQRFTGELFF. The chain recombines TRBV5-1 with TRBJ2-2, with D possibly being TRBD1 (5 bases). Trimming removed 6 bases from V and 4 bases from J, with 16 bases in between. This CDR3 region has 15 residues. The germline gives CDR1 SGHRS, CDR2 YFSETQ.

V usage is TRBV5-1 and J usage is TRBJ2-1; no reliable D call. Germline CDR1 and CDR2: SGHRS and YFSETQ. V was shortened by 1 base and J by 5 bases, with 10 bases between the two germline ends. This CDR3 comprises 14 residues. CDR3: CASSLNSANNEQFF. As DNA, the CDR3 is TGCGCCAGCAGCTTGAATTCCGCAAACAATGAGCAGTTCTTC.

V usage is TRBV7-2 and J usage is TRBJ1-1; 7 nucleotides agree with TRBD1. Germline-derived CDR1 and CDR2 are SGHTA and FQGNSA. The V segment lost 3 bases and the J segment 4 bases; nucleotides outside the gene matches: 8. The CDR3 contains 15 residues. The CDR3 bases are TGTGCCAGCAGCTTGGGACAGACCTATGGCACTGAAGCTTTCTTT. This gives the protein CASSLGQTYGTEAFF. Full variable domain (remainder filled in from reference TRBV7-2 and TRBJ1-1): GAGVSQSPSNKVTEKGKDVELRCDPISGHTALYWYRQSLGQGLEFLIYFQGNSAPDKSGLPSDRFSAERTGGSVSTLTIQRTQQEDSAVYLCASSLGQTYGTEAFFGQGTRLTVV.

The gene calls are TRBV6-2 or TRBV6-3 and TRBJ1-3; D ambiguous. This CDR3 has 16 amino acids. Trimming took off 0 bases at V and 0 bases at J, with 9 bases between the two ends. CDR1 is MNHEY and CDR2 is SVGEGT in the germline V gene. CDR3 in amino acids: CASSYSNRGSGNTIYF. CDR3 DNA: TGTGCCAGCAGTTACTCCAACAGAGGCTCTGGAAACACCATATATTTT.

This chain uses TRBV11-3 with TRBJ2-1, with 8 nucleotides matching TRBD2. Germline trimming cut 1 base from V and 4 bases from J; bases unmatched to any gene: 6. This CDR3 is built from 16 residues. The germline CDR1 and CDR2 sequences are SGHNT and YENEEA. CDR3 bases: TGTGCCAGCAGCTTAGGGGGAGCGGGGGCTTACAATGAGCAGTTCTTC. Protein product: CASSLGGAGAYNEQFF. The full variable domain, with the rest looked up from reference TRBV11-3 and TRBJ2-1, is EAGVVQSPRYKIIEKKQPVAFWCNPISGHNTLYWYLQNLGQGPELLIRYENEEAVDDSQLPKDRFSAERLKGVDSTLKIQPAELGDSAVYLCASSLGGAGAYNEQFFGPGTRLTVL.

The table lists this clone with a few counts. The chain employs TRBV6-6 and TRBJ1-3; tentative D call: TRBD1 (5 bases). CDR1 and CDR2 (germline): MNHNY, SVGAGI (reference sequence). This CDR3 is built from 12 residues. The V gene lost 4 bases and the J gene lost 4 bases, with 5 bases spanning the gap. The CDR3 loop reads CASSWDGNTIYF. The CDR3 DNA reads as TGTGCCAGCAGTTGGGACGGAAACACCATATATTTT.

The V call is TRBV18, the J call TRBJ1-2; 7 positions agree with TRBD1. Germline CDR1 KGHSH, CDR2 LQKENI. Trimming cost V 2 bases and J 6 bases; bases outside gene matches: 0. The CDR3 covers 12 residues. The CDR3 reads CASSPDRDGYTF. The CDR3 coding sequence is TGTGCCAGCTCACCAGACAGGGATGGCTACACCTTC.

The chain joins TRBV9 to TRBJ1-1, with D unclear. The CDR3 totals 16 residues. Trimming took 4 bases from V and 4 from J, leaving 20 bases between them. CDR1 is SGDLS, CDR2 YYNGEE, per germline. The CDR3 DNA reads TGTGCCAGCAGCCCCCAGGTTCCGTCCCCGGGCACTGAAGCTTTCTTT. This translates into CASSPQVPSPGTEAFF.

This clone was picked up one time. The chain recombines TRBV6-2 or TRBV6-3 with TRBJ2-7; D possibly matches TRBD1 or TRBD2 (5 bases each). The CDR3 is 13 amino acids. Between the trimmed V and J ends, which lost 7 bases and 6 bases, there was a span of 16 bases. Germline CDR1 MNHEY, CDR2 SVGEGT. The CDR3, as DNA: TGTGCCAGCACCCCGTTCGAGAGGGGCGAGCAGTACTTC. Residues: CASTPFERGEQYF.

This clone was seen a few times. The chain uses TRBV7-2 and TRBJ1-1; no firm D call. The ends were cut back, 3 bases at V and 0 bases at J, with 8 bases in the middle. Germline V gene data show CDR1 as SGHTA and CDR2 as FQGNSA. CDR3 length equals 14 residues. The CDR3 nucleotides read TGTGCCAGCAGCTTTTCCAGTATGAACACTGAAGCTTTCTTT. Protein sequence: CASSFSSMNTEAFF.